Given below is one T cell receptor beta chain in context. The antigen is undetermined. Germline CDR1 and CDR2: KGHSH and LQKENI. The germline V and J ends were trimmed by 3 bases and 2 bases, with 14 bases remaining between them. The CDR3 covers 15 residues. This specimen belongs to a study of cytomegalovirus exposure and HLA in healthy donors. Overall study: Prior work identified under 130 million unique TCR beta sequences in around 170 million T cells.

These donors counted as nominally healthy when sampled, but unrecorded immune exposures were likely. Both 60 Vbeta primers and 13 Jbeta primers went into the PCR. Produced via immunoSEQ multiplex PCR; TCRdb's table is partial and in-frame only. The data contain 170,000 or so clones, roughly 78% of them seen just once; the ten biggest clones take up 13%. Whole-study results and caveats: It was reported in a later analysis that an Asian-associated ancestry cluster showed fewer N-insertions than the roughly 670-donor mean.

The clonotype originates from a woman aged 50 to 65 in good health and CMV-seropositive. This chain links TRBV18 with TRBJ2-7; D is uncertain. The material sequenced was PBMCs. The CDR3 DNA is TGTGCCAGCTCACCTTCGGCGGCAGTTCCCTACGAGCAGTACTTC. Protein product: CASSPSAAVPYEQYF.